There are many counts of the clone carrying this TCR beta chain. Participants, patients aged 18 to 65, had newly diagnosed hyperthyroidism with a duration under 2 months. Uncontrolled infection, other autoimmune disease, pregnancy or lactation led to exclusion. The germline CDR1 and CDR2 sequences are LNHDA and SQIVND (reference sequence). CDR3 size: 14 residues. Trimming shortened V by 10 bases and J by 6 bases, and 21 bases separated the two germline ends. There were TCR beta CDR3 regions amplified from RNA transcripts. With the HTBI primer set, the TCR CDR3 went through a first round of RT-PCR. Via MiXCR, TCRdb re-called the multiplex PCR reads, giving one row per CDR3 protein. The table has hundreds of thousands of distinct CDR3 sequences, about 13% seen once. The source of the sample is a study of T cells in Graves' hyperthyroidism and ophthalmopathy.

This chain uses TRBV19 with TRBJ1-1; tentative D call: TRBD1 (6 bases). Input material: blood. This receptor was identified in a woman between 18 and 30 years old with Graves' hyperthyroidism. The CDR3 region has the DNA TGTGCCACCGGGTCCAGGGGCTTAAGGCCTGAAGCTTTCTTT. Translated: CATGSRGLRPEAFF.